A single T cell receptor beta chain is shown here with its context. Its specificity is not known. This sample was included in a study of cytomegalovirus exposure and HLA in healthy donors. The study's findings and limits: Specificity for CMV antigens was confirmed in vitro for a few of the CMV-associated chains.

The PCR was carried out with 60 Vbeta primers and 13 Jbeta primers. Using immunoSEQ multiplex PCR, the repertoire was profiled, and TCRdb retains in-frame clones only, with some absent. The sample holds 200,000 or so clones, 65% to 90% seen once. The CDR3 totals 13 residues. Germline V lookup: CDR1 LNHNV, CDR2 YYDKDF (reference sequence). Between the trimmed V and J ends, which lost 3 bases and 4 bases, there was a span of 9 bases. This receptor was identified in a girl aged 5 to 17 in good health and CMV-seronegative. This chain connects TRBV15 to TRBJ1-2, with D uncertain. Sequences were obtained from PBMCs. DNA for the CDR3: TGTGCCACCAGCAGCAGGCATCGCTATGGCTACACCTTC. This codes for CATSSRHRYGYTF.